A single TCR beta chain is shown here with its context. The antigen is not known. This sample was taken from a study of T cell responses to AZD1222 COVID-19 vaccine. Clones were read by immunoSEQ multiplex PCR, and TCRdb kept only the in-frame ones, dropping some. The sample has around 140,000 clones; 75% to 90% are singletons. The CDR3 covers 14 residues. Germline CDR1 PRHDT, CDR2 FYEKMQ (reference sequence). V dropped 2 bases and J dropped 5 bases, with 12 bases sitting between them. General observations from the study: Unmutated variant regions are reportedly the target of nearly half of TCRs that are spike-specific. Baseline serostatus was positive in only a handful of AZD1222 recipients. Spike-wide coverage was observed for vaccine-associated CD4 TCRs, with dominant responses at 160-218 and 743-854. Breadth and depth of Spike-specific TCRs rose after two AZD1222 doses.

The specimen comprised peripheral blood, sampled on day 0 of AZD1222 vaccination. The rearrangement joins TRBV13 to TRBJ1-1; D gene unclear. The TCR was taken from an adult in good health. The CDR3 is CASSLILGGTEAFF. The CDR3 DNA follows: TGTGCCAGCAGCTTAATCCTGGGTGGGACTGAAGCTTTCTTT.